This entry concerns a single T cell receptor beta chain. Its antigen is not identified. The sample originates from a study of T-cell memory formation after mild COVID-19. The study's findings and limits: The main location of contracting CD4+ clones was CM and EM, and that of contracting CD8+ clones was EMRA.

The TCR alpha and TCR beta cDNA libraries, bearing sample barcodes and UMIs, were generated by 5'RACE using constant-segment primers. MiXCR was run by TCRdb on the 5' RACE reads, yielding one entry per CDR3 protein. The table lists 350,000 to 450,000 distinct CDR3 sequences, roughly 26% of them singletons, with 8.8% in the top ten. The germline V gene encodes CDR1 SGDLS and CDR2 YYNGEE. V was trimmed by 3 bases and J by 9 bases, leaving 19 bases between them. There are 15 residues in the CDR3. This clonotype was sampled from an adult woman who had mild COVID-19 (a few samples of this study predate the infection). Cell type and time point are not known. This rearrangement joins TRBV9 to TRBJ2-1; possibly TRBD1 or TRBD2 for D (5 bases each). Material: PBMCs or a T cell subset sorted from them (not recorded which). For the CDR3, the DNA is TGTGCCAGCAGCGCCGTATTGGGGGTTTCTGGTGAGCAGTTCTTC. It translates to CASSAVLGVSGEQFF.